This TCR beta chain appears in the sequencing data of a study of blood T cell repertoires in COVID-19. The assay was immunoSEQ multiplex PCR, and TCRdb's table has in-frame clones only and misses some. The sample has some 120,000 clones, roughly 85% seen once. Sequencing was carried out using peripheral blood. This receptor was identified in a man younger than 45 with acute or convalescent COVID-19.

The CDR3 region has the DNA TGTGCCAGCAGCCCTAGCGGGGTAAGCTCCTACGAGCAGTACTTC. It yields the protein CASSPSGVSSYEQYF. The V and J genes are TRBV7-2 and TRBJ2-7, with 9 bases that match TRBD2. Trimming cost V 5 bases and J 0 bases; bases outside gene matches: 5. Germline lookup yields CDR1 SGHTA and CDR2 FQGNSA. The CDR3 covers 15 residues.